These 15 T cell receptor beta chains were all obtained from the same sample, sequenced in a study of blood T cell repertoires in COVID-19. Profiling relied on immunoSEQ multiplex PCR, and the TCRdb table lists in-frame clones only, not all of them. The table includes approximately 140,000 clones, approximately 85% detected once. Sample: peripheral blood. These receptors originate from a woman in her sixties or seventies with COVID-19, enrolled during active disease.

The chain is built from TRBV4-2 and TRBJ2-7; D not resolved. Trimming pared 1 base from V and 4 bases from J, leaving 11 bases between. This CDR3 spans 14 amino acids. Per germline, CDR1 LGHNA and CDR2 YNFKEQ. CDR3 loop: CASSQVGRVYEQYF. The CDR3 coding sequence is TGTGCCAGCAGCCAAGTGGGTCGGGTTTACGAGCAGTACTTC.

The chain couples TRBV6-4 to TRBJ1-5; D not resolved. CDR3 length: 15 residues. V was clipped by 7 bases and J by 7 bases, with 20 bases between them. In germline, CDR1 is MRHNA, CDR2 SNTAGT. The CDR3 here is CASNDGFIAEQPQHF. In nucleotides, the CDR3 is TGTGCCAGCAACGACGGATTTATAGCAGAACAGCCCCAGCATTTT.

The rearrangement links TRBV4-1 to TRBJ2-7, with D perhaps matching TRBD1 (6 bases). The V and J ends lost 1 base and 4 bases respectively, with 17 bases between them. The germline V gene has CDR1 MGHRA and CDR2 YSYEKL. The CDR3 totals 16 residues. This chain's CDR3 is CASSQGLFRTEYEQYF. The CDR3 DNA follows: TGCGCCAGCAGCCAAGGACTATTTAGGACAGAATACGAGCAGTACTTC.

The chain is built from TRBV18 and TRBJ1-1; possible D gene TRBD1, 5 bases. CDR1 KGHSH and CDR2 LQKENI come from the germline V gene. CDR3 size: 16 residues. The V end lost 2 bases, the J end lost 1 base, and 14 bases lay between the germline ends. CDR3 DNA sequence: TGTGCCAGCTCACCATATATCGACAGAAGGAACACTGAAGCTTTCTTT. It yields the protein CASSPYIDRRNTEAFF. The whole variable domain, filled in from reference TRBV18 and TRBJ1-1, reads NAGVMQNPRHLVRRRGQEARLRCSPMKGHSHVYWYRQLPEEGLKFMVYLQKENIIDESGMPKERFSAEFPKEGPSILRIQQVVRGDSAAYFCASSPYIDRRNTEAFFGQGTRLTVV.

This clone was counted a few times. This chain joins TRBV5-4 and TRBJ2-1, with 9 bases matching TRBD2. CDR1 is SGHNT, CDR2 YYREEE, per germline (reference sequence). V gave up 3 bases and J gave up 4 bases; unmatched junction bases: 5. CDR3 size: 15 residues. CDR3 amino acids: CASSWRTSAYNEQFF. Here the CDR3 DNA reads TGTGCCAGCAGCTGGAGGACTAGCGCTTACAATGAGCAGTTCTTC.

The chain recombines TRBV6-5 with TRBJ1-4; 9 bases match TRBD1. Germline V gives CDR1 MNHEY, CDR2 SVGAGI. CDR3 length equals 15 residues. The ends lost 6 bases at V and 4 bases at J; junction bases unmatched: 6. CDR3: CASSQQGADNEKLFF. The CDR3 DNA is TGTGCCAGCAGCCAACAGGGGGCCGATAATGAAAAACTGTTTTTT.

The chain uses TRBV4-1 and TRBJ2-2; possible D gene TRBD1, 7 bases. V was clipped by 1 base and J by 0 bases, with 15 bases between them. Germline assignment: CDR1 MGHRA and CDR2 YSYEKL. This CDR3 region has 18 residues. CDR3 protein: CASSQVGGQYANTGELFF. In nucleotides, the CDR3 is TGCGCCAGCAGCCAAGTCGGGGGACAGTACGCGAACACCGGGGAGCTGTTTTTT.

This clone has only one observation. The chain carries TRBV9 and TRBJ2-5, with D maybe TRBD2 (5 bases). CDR1 is SGDLS and CDR2 is YYNGEE in the germline V gene. The CDR3 covers 14 residues. Trimming removed 0 bases from V and 5 bases from J, with 11 bases in between. The CDR3 DNA reads as TGTGCCAGCAGCGTAGGTCAGACGGGGGAGACCCAGTACTTC. This sequence encodes CASSVGQTGETQYF.

The chain employs TRBV6-5 and TRBJ1-1; D gene ambiguous. The CDR3 is 14 amino acids. V lost 5 bases and J lost 3, with 13 bases in between. Germline CDR1 reads MNHEY; CDR2 reads SVGAGI. The CDR3 sequence is CASSRGGWDTEAFF. CDR3 DNA sequence: TGTGCCAGCAGTCGTGGAGGGTGGGACACTGAAGCTTTCTTT.

The chain uses TRBV4-2 and TRBJ1-2; 7 positions agree with TRBD1. The junction had 6 bases not matched to a gene; V was cut back by 4 bases and J by 1 base. From germline, CDR1 is LGHNA and CDR2 YNFKEQ. This CDR3 region has 15 residues. The CDR3 DNA reads as TGTGCCAGCAGCCCCCCGGGACAGAGTAACTATGGCTACACCTTC. Its translation is CASSPPGQSNYGYTF.

The chain carries TRBV19 and TRBJ2-1, with a weak D call TRBD1 (6 bases). The germline V gene encodes CDR1 LNHDA and CDR2 SQIVND (reference sequence). The germline V and J ends were trimmed by 5 bases and 4 bases, with 12 bases remaining between them. The CDR3 contains 14 residues. CDR3 nucleotides: TGTGCCAGTAGTCACCGGGACAATTACAATGAGCAGTTCTTC. This sequence encodes CASSHRDNYNEQFF.

This chain links TRBV9 with TRBJ1-2; D may be TRBD1 (6 bases). V shed 5 bases and J shed 7 bases, with 12 bases lying between them. The V gene's germline CDR1 is SGDLS and CDR2 YYNGEE. This CDR3 contains 12 residues. CDR3 region: CASRQGVFGYTF. DNA of the CDR3: TGTGCCAGCAGACAGGGAGTATTTGGCTACACCTTC.

V is TRBV6-5 and J is TRBJ1-5; the D is unclear. The V and J ends lost 7 bases and 4 bases respectively, with 11 bases between them. Germline CDR1 MNHEY, CDR2 SVGAGI. CDR3 length: 13 residues. CDR3 DNA sequence: TGTGCCAGCATGTCGGGTCCGAATCAGCCCCAGCATTTT. Translation: CASMSGPNQPQHF.

This chain uses TRBV11-2 with TRBJ1-2; 7 bases are a match to TRBD1. The V gene's germline CDR1 is SGHAT and CDR2 FQNNGV. V shed 4 bases, J shed 5 bases, and the junction held 10 bases outside the gene matches. This CDR3 is 15 amino acids long. CDR3 region: CASSSLTGRNYGYTF. The DNA of the CDR3 is TGTGCCAGCAGCTCTTTGACAGGGCGAAATTATGGCTACACCTTC.

The CDR3 nucleotides are TGTGCCACCAGCAGATCAGACCTATCGGGACAGGGTTCTTGGTACACTGAAGCTTTCTTT. Amino acid sequence: CATSRSDLSGQGSWYTEAFF. The J gene is TRBJ1-1, the V gene TRBV15, with 9 bases that match TRBD1. The V and J ends lost 2 bases and 3 bases, in that order; junction bases with no gene match: 19. The germline V gene encodes CDR1 LNHNV and CDR2 YYDKDF (reference sequence). CDR3 length: 20 amino acids.